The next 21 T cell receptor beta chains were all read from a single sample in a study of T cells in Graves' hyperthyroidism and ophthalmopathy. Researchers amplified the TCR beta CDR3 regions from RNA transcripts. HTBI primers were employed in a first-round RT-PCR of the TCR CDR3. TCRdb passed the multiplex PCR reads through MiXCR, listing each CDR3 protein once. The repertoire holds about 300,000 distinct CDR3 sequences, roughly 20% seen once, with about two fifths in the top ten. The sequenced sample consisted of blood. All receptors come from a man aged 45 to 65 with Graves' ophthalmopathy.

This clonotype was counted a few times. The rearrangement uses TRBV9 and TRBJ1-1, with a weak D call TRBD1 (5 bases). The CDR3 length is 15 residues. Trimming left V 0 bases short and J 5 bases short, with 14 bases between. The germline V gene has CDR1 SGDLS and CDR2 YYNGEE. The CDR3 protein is CASSVVGQGKTEAFF. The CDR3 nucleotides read TGTGCCAGCAGCGTAGTTGGCCAGGGAAAAACTGAAGCTTTCTTT.

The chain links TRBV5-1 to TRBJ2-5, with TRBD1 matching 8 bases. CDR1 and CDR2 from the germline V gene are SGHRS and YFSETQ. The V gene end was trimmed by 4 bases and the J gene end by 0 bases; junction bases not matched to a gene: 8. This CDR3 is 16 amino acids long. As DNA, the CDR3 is TGCGCCAGCAGCGGTGGGACAGGAGGTTACCAAGAGACCCAGTACTTC. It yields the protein CASSGGTGGYQETQYF. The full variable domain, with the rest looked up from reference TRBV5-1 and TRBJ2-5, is KAGVTQTPRYLIKTRGQQVTLSCSPISGHRSVSWYQQTPGQGLQFLFEYFSETQRNKGNFPGRFSGRQFSNSRSEMNVSTLELGDSALYLCASSGGTGGYQETQYFGPGTRLLVL.

CDR3: CASSAGGVNTEAFF. As DNA, the CDR3 is TGTGCCAGCAGCGCCGGAGGAGTGAACACTGAAGCTTTCTTT. The chain carries TRBV9 and TRBJ1-1; D call uncertain. Germline V gene data show CDR1 as SGDLS and CDR2 as YYNGEE. The ends were cut back, 3 bases at V and 0 bases at J, with 9 bases in the middle. The CDR3 runs 14 residues. The complete variable domain, with remaining parts taken from reference TRBV9 and TRBJ1-1, reads DSGVTQTPKHLITATGQRVTLRCSPRSGDLSVYWYQQSLDQGLQFLIQYYNGEERAKGNILERFSAQQFPDLHSELNLSSLELGDSALYFCASSAGGVNTEAFFGQGTRLTVV.

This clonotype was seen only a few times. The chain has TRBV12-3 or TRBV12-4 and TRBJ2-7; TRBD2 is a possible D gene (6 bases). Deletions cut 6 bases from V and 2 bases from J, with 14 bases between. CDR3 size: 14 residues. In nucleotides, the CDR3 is TGTGCCAGCAGCCCGACTAGGTCCCCCTACGAGCAGTACTTC. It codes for CASSPTRSPYEQYF.

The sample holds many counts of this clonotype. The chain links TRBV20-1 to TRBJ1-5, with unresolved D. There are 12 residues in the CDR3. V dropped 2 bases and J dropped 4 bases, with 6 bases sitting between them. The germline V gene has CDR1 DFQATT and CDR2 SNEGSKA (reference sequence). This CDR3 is CSARIGNQPQHF. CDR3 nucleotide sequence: TGCAGTGCTAGAATTGGGAATCAGCCCCAGCATTTT.

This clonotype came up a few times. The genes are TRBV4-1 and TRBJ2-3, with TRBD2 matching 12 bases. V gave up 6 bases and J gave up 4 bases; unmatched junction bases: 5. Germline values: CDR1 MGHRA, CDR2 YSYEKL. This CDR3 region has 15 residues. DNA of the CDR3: TGCGCCAGCAGTCGGACTAGCGGGAACGCAGATACGCAGTATTTT. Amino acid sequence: CASSRTSGNADTQYF.

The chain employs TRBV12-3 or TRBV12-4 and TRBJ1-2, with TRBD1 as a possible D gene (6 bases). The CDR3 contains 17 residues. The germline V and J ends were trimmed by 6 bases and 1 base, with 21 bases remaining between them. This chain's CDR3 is CASSEGGGIEVNYGYTF. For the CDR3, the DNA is TGTGCCAGCAGCGAGGGAGGGGGAATTGAAGTTAACTATGGCTACACCTTC.

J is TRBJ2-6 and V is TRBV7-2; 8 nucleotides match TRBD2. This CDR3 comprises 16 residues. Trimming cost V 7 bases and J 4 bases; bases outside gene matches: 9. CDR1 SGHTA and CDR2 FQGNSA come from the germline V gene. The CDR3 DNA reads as TGTGCCAGCACCATCCCCCGCGGGGGGGGGGCCAACGTCCTGACTTTC. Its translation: CASTIPRGGGANVLTF. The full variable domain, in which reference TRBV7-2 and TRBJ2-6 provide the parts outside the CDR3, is GAGVSQSPSNKVTEKGKDVELRCDPISGHTALYWYRQSLGQGLEFLIYFQGNSAPDKSGLPSDRFSAERTGGSVSTLTIQRTQQEDSAVYLCASTIPRGGGANVLTFGAGSRLTVL.

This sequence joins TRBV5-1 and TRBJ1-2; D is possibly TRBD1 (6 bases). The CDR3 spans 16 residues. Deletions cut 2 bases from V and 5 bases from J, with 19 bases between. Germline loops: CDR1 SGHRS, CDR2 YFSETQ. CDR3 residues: CASSFAGQPEGYGYTF. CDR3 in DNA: TGCGCCAGCAGCTTCGCCGGACAGCCTGAAGGGTATGGCTACACCTTC.

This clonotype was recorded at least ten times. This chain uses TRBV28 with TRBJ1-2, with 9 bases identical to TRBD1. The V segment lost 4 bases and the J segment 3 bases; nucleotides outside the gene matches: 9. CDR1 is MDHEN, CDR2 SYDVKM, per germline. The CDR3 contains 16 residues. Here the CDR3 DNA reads TGTGCCAGCAGTTCTCCCGGGACAGGGAAAGACTATGGCTACACCTTC. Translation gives CASSSPGTGKDYGYTF.

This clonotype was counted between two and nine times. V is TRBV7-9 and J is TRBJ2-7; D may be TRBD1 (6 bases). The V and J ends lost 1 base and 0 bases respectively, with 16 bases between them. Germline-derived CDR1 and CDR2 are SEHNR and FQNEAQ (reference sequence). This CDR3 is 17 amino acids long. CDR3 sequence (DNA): TGTGCCAGCAGCTTAGATGGGACCACAGGGTTCTCCTACGAGCAGTACTTC. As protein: CASSLDGTTGFSYEQYF.

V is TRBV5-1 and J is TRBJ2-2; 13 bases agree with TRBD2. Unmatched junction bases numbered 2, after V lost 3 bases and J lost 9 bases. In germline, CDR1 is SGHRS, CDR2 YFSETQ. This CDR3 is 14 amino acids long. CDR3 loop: CASSSGTSGRELFF. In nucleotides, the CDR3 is TGCGCCAGCAGCTCCGGGACTAGCGGGAGGGAGCTGTTTTTT.

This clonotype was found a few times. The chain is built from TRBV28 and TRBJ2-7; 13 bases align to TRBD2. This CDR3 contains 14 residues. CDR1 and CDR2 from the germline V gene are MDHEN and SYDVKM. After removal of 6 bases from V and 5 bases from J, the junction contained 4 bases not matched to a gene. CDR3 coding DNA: TGTGCCAGCAGCCCGACTAGCGGGAGGAACGAGCAGTACTTC. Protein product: CASSPTSGRNEQYF.

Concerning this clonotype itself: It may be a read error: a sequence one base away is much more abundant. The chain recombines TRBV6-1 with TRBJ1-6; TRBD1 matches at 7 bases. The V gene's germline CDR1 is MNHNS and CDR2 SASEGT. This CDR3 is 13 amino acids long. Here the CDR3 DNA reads TGTGTCAGCGGGGACAGTCGGGCGTCACCCCTCCACTTT. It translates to CVSGDSRASPLHF.

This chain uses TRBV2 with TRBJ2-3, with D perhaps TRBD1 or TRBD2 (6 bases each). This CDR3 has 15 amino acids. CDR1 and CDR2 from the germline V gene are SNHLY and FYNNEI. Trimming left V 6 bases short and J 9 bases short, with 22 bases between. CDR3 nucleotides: TGTGCCAGCAGATACAGGGACTCACAGAGAGGGACGCAGTATTTT. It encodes CASRYRDSQRGTQYF.

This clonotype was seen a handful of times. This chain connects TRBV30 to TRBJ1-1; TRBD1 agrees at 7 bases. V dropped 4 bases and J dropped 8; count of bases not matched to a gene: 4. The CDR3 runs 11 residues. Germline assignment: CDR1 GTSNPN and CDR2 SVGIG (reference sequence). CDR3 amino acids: CAWNSQGEAFF. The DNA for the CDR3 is TGTGCCTGGAATTCACAGGGGGAAGCTTTCTTT.

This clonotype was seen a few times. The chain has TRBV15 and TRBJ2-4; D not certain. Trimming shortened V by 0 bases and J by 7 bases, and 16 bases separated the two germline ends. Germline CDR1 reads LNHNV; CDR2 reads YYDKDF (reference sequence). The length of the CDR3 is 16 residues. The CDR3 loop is CATSRDAAGRSNIQYF. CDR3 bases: TGTGCCACCAGCAGAGATGCGGCAGGCCGTTCTAACATTCAGTACTTC.

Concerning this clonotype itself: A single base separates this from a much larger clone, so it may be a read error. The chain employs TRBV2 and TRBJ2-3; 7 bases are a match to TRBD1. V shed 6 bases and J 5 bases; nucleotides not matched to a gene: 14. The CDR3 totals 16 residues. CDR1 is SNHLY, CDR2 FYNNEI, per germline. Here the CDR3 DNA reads TGTGCCAGCAGGGACTCGGACAGGAAGGCGGAAGATACGCAGTATTTT. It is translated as CASRDSDRKAEDTQYF.

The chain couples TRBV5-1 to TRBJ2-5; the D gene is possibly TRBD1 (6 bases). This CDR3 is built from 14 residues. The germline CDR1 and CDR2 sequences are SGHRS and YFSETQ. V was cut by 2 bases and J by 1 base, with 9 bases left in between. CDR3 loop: CASSFDRPQETQYF. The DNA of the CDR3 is TGCGCCAGCAGCTTTGACAGGCCCCAAGAGACCCAGTACTTC.

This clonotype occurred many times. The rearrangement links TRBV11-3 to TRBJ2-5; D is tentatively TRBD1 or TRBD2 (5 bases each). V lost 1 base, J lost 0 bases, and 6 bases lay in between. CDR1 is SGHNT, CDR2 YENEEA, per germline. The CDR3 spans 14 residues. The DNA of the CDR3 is TGTGCCAGCAGCTTAGGGGGGAACCAAGAGACCCAGTACTTC. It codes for CASSLGGNQETQYF.

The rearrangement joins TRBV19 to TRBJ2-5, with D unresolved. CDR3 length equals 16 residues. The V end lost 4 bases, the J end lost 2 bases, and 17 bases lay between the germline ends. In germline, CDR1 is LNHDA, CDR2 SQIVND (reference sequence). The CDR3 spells CASSNPLGMGQETQYF. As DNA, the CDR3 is TGTGCCAGTAGTAACCCTCTCGGCATGGGACAAGAGACCCAGTACTTC.